The sequence of this T cell receptor beta chain was determined in a study of cytomegalovirus exposure and HLA in healthy donors. Points from the study as a whole: Subsequent analysis of the 120 or so validation repertoires found a tendency for first-cohort TCR clusters to co-occur.

Of note for this clone: The antigen is undetermined.

Sequenced by immunoSEQ multiplex PCR; TCRdb stores in-frame clones only, minus some. Of over 120,000 clones listed, 94% were seen once; the top ten hold less than 2%. The TCR originated in a man aged 18 to 29 in good health and CMV-seropositive. Sequenced input: PBMCs.

CDR3 bases: TGTGCCAGCAGTTTGGACAGGGGGGAGGCTTTCTTT. This sequence encodes CASSLDRGEAFF. The chain joins TRBV7-6 to TRBJ1-1; 10 bases align to TRBD1. With V trimmed by 6 bases and J by 11 bases, 6 bases remained unmatched. This CDR3 spans 12 amino acids. CDR1 is SGHVS, CDR2 FNYEAQ, per germline.